The clone carrying this TCR beta chain was observed once. The antigen is unknown. This sample was included in a study of vaccination and CD4 T cells after COVID-19. About the study: The authors exposed cells to overlapping spike peptides derived from SARS-CoV-2, HCoV-NL63, HCoV-OC43 and HCoV-229E.

The treatment was: roughly 10-day PBMC culture with coronavirus spike peptide pools or control peptides (ViraFEST assay). During the years 2011-2018, before the COVID-19 pandemic, the unexposed donor's CD4+ T cells were collected. Cell supply allowing, SARS-CoV-2 S/N and four cold-coronavirus spikes probed unexposed-donor CD4+ T cells. Sequencing of DNA taken from cultured CD4+ T cells relied on the Oncomine TCR Beta short-read assay. CD4+ T cells were cultured, and genomic DNA was extracted from them. MiXCR, applied by TCRdb to the PCR reads, yields one record per CDR3 protein. Counted here are about 4,500 distinct CDR3 sequences, roughly 65% occurring once; the ten biggest clones make up roughly 31%. With 0 bases clipped from V and 2 bases from J, the junction kept 4 bases outside the gene matches. In germline, CDR1 is SGHNT, CDR2 YYREEE (reference sequence). This CDR3 is 16 amino acids long.

Specimen: CD4+ T cells from blood, cultured in vitro. The V and J genes are TRBV5-4 and TRBJ2-3, with TRBD2 matching over 9 bases. The TCR originated in a human donor in good health. The CDR3 DNA reads TGTGCCAGCAGCTTGGGTGCTAGCGGGGTCACAGATACGCAGTATTTT. Protein sequence: CASSLGASGVTDTQYF.